This entry lists 14 T cell receptor beta chains sequenced from one sample in a study of blood T cell repertoires in COVID-19. Assay used: immunoSEQ multiplex PCR; TCRdb lists only in-frame clones, some missing. Here the sample spans roughly 200,000 clones, roughly 80% being singletons. The sample comprised PBMCs or T cells enriched from blood (not recorded which). The source is a woman aged 45 to 65 who had been exposed to COVID-19.

This chain links TRBV7-7 with TRBJ1-6; possibly TRBD1 for D (5 bases). Germline V gene data show CDR1 as SSHAT and CDR2 as FNYEAQ (reference sequence). This CDR3 has 16 residues. Deletions cut 4 bases from V and 0 bases from J, with 10 bases between. The CDR3 DNA follows: TGTGCCAGCAGCTCGGGACTGAGCTCCTATAATTCACCCCTCCACTTT. Its protein is CASSSGLSSYNSPLHF.

This chain links TRBV7-9 with TRBJ1-1; 10 positions agree with TRBD1. The CDR3 contains 15 residues. Germline V CDR1 and CDR2: SEHNR, FQNEAQ (reference sequence). J gave up 5 bases and V 4 bases, and 7 bases lay outside the gene matches. Here the CDR3 DNA reads TGTGCCAGCAGCTGGACAGGGGGTCGGATTACTGAAGCTTTCTTT. Translated, it gives CASSWTGGRITEAFF.

V usage is TRBV28 and J usage is TRBJ2-1; 11 nucleotides line up with TRBD2. Germline loops: CDR1 MDHEN, CDR2 SYDVKM. With 4 bases clipped from V and 10 bases from J, the junction kept 9 bases outside the gene matches. The CDR3 is made up of 15 amino acids. CDR3 sequence (DNA): TGTGCCAGCAGTTCTCTAGCGGGGGGTTTCCAGGAGCAGTTCTTC. This sequence encodes CASSSLAGGFQEQFF.

The table lists this clone with a count of one. Here the CDR3 reads CASSQSPPSGGINTGELFF. The CDR3 DNA reads TGCGCCAGCAGTCAATCCCCCCCTAGCGGGGGAATTAACACCGGGGAGCTGTTTTTT. J is TRBJ2-2 and V is TRBV23-1; TRBD2 agrees at 10 bases. TRBV23-1 is placed among ORFs of uncertain function. J was trimmed by 2 bases and V by 0 bases; bases with no gene match: 9. This CDR3 has 19 residues.

The chain has TRBV6-5 and TRBJ2-4; tentatively, D is TRBD1 (6 bases). The V gene's germline CDR1 is MNHEY and CDR2 SVGAGI. Deletions cut 6 bases from V and 4 bases from J, with 10 bases between. This CDR3 region has 13 residues. Here the CDR3 reads CASSQDSKNIQYF. The CDR3 DNA reads as TGTGCCAGCAGCCAGGACAGTAAAAACATTCAGTACTTC.

The chain couples TRBV6-5 to TRBJ1-5; weak D call: TRBD1 (6 bases). Trimming stripped 6 bases from V and 5 bases from J, with 11 bases between. CDR1 and CDR2 from the germline V gene are MNHEY and SVGAGI. The CDR3 has 13 residues. The CDR3 sequence is CASRQGRDQPQHF. The CDR3 DNA reads as TGTGCCAGCAGACAGGGTAGGGATCAGCCCCAGCATTTT.

This clone was counted a single time. The rearrangement links TRBV28 to TRBJ2-1; 9 bases align to TRBD2. J lost 9 bases, V lost 5 bases, and 8 bases had no gene match. The CDR3 length is 14 residues. CDR1 and CDR2 from the germline V gene are MDHEN and SYDVKM. The CDR3 DNA is TGTGCCAGCAGTCGTGGGACTAGCAGGAGTGAGCAGTTCTTC. Its translation: CASSRGTSRSEQFF.

This rearrangement joins TRBV2 to TRBJ1-1; TRBD1 agrees at 8 bases. V dropped 7 bases and J dropped 2; count of bases not matched to a gene: 12. Germline CDR1 is SNHLY and CDR2 is FYNNEI. The CDR3 spans 16 residues. The CDR3 loop reads CASNRAGGAKNTEAFF. CDR3 DNA sequence: TGTGCCAGCAACCGGGCAGGGGGCGCGAAAAACACTGAAGCTTTCTTT.

Only one count was recorded for this clone. This sequence joins TRBV5-8 and TRBJ2-1, with D possibly TRBD2 on 7 matching bases. The germline V and J ends were trimmed by 5 bases and 6 bases, with 21 bases remaining between them. The CDR3 is made up of 16 amino acids. CDR1 and CDR2 from the germline V gene are SGHTS and YDEGEE. The CDR3 DNA is TGTGCCAGCAGGGGGCCGGGGAAGGGGGGGCCCAATGAGCAGTTCTTC. Amino acid sequence: CASRGPGKGGPNEQFF.

The rearrangement joins TRBV19 to TRBJ1-3, with D tentatively TRBD1 (5 bases). The CDR3 sequence is 16 residues long. The germline V gene encodes CDR1 LNHDA and CDR2 SQIVND (reference sequence). Trimming took 2 bases from V and 0 from J, leaving 11 bases between them. CDR3 nucleotides: TGTGCCAGTAGTATACAGACAGTACCCTCTGGAAACACCATATATTTT. Amino acids: CASSIQTVPSGNTIYF.

Notes on this clone: One end of the junction fails to match germline, which may point to a read error. The rearrangement uses TRBV7-8 and TRBJ1-1; D unresolved. CDR1 is SGHVS, CDR2 FQNEAQ, per germline. The CDR3 covers 13 residues. This CDR3 is CASSLGGNIEAFF. CDR3 nucleotide sequence: TGTGCCAGCAGCTTAGGCGGAAACATTGAAGCTTTCTTT.

The V and J genes are TRBV19 and TRBJ2-2; maybe TRBD1 (6 bases). CDR3 size: 13 residues. V shed 4 bases and J shed 5 bases, with 8 bases lying between them. In germline, CDR1 is LNHDA, CDR2 SQIVND (reference sequence). DNA for the CDR3: TGTGCCAGTAGTACAACAGGGACCGGGGAGCTGTTTTTT. It yields the protein CASSTTGTGELFF.

V is TRBV5-5 and J is TRBJ1-4, with a possible D match to TRBD1 (5 bases). This CDR3 comprises 14 residues. Trimming stripped 6 bases from V and 8 bases from J, with 17 bases between. Germline values: CDR1 SGHKS, CDR2 YYEKEE (reference sequence). The CDR3 nucleotides are TGTGCCAGCACCCCCCAGGGATCCCGGGAAAAACTGTTTTTT. Translated: CASTPQGSREKLFF.

The V call is TRBV4-3, the J call TRBJ2-3; D gene ambiguous. Germline assignment: CDR1 LGHNA and CDR2 YSLEER. The V end lost 3 bases, the J end lost 6 bases, and 10 bases lay between the germline ends. The CDR3 spans 13 residues. The CDR3 nucleotides read TGCGCCAGCAGCCATCCCCCCGGGGATACGCAGTATTTT. Amino acid sequence: CASSHPPGDTQYF.